Listed below are T cell receptor beta chains from one sample, sequenced in a study of T cells in Graves' hyperthyroidism and ophthalmopathy. TCRdb re-called the multiplex PCR reads through MiXCR, storing one row per CDR3 protein. The sample includes hundreds of thousands of distinct CDR3 sequences, less than 15% of them seen just once. The material sequenced was blood. These receptors were collected from a young woman with Graves' hyperthyroidism. The CDR3 runs from the conserved cysteine through the conserved F or W. D genes are given only for firm matches. The size entry is marked missing in some rows and otherwise reads once, few, many or a size class.

j_call	d_call	v_call	cdr3_length	clone_size	cdr3_nt	cdr3_aa
TRBJ2-7	-	TRBV27	17	-	TGTGCCAGCAGCAAGACACTAGGAACAGGGAACTCCTACGAGCAGTACTTC	CASSKTLGTGNSYEQYF
TRBJ2-1	-	TRBV20-1	10	-	TGCAGTGCTTTGTTAAATGAGCAGTTCTTC	CSALLNEQFF
TRBJ2-1	TRBD1	TRBV5-1	16	many	TGCGCCAGCAGCTTGGCCGGGACAGGGGGTGGGGATGAGCAGTTCTTC	CASSLAGTGGGDEQFF
TRBJ2-1	-	TRBV11-2	14	-	TGTGCCAGCAGCTTTCGGACCAACTCCTACGAGCAGTTCTTC	CASSFRTNSYEQFF
TRBJ2-3	TRBD2	TRBV19	15	-	TGTGCCACCCAATGGGGGAGTGGGGGGGCAGATACGCAGTATTTT	CATQWGSGGADTQYF
TRBJ1-2	-	TRBV12-3/TRBV12-4	14	many	TGTGCCAGCAGCCCCAGCGAGCCCAACTATGGCTACACCTTC	CASSPSEPNYGYTF
TRBJ1-4	TRBD1	TRBV5-1	16	many	TGCGCCAGCAGACCTGATTCTGGGACAGGCCGGGAAAAACTGTTTTTT	CASRPDSGTGREKLFF
TRBJ2-2	-	TRBV10-3	15	-	TGTGCCATCAGTGAGTTAAAGAGGTTGGCCGGGGAGCTGTTTTTT	CAISELKRLAGELFF
TRBJ1-5	-	TRBV6-6	13	few	TGTGCCAGCAGTTACTCCCTTGATCAGCCCCAGCATTTT	CASSYSLDQPQHF
TRBJ1-1	TRBD1	TRBV2	14	-	TGTGCCAGCAGTGAAAGGGGACAGGGAACTGAAGCTTTCTTT	CASSERGQGTEAFF
TRBJ1-2	TRBD1	TRBV20-1	15	-	TGCAGTGCTAGACCAGGGATAGGGGGCTTGGGTGGCTACACCTTC	CSARPGIGGLGGYTF
TRBJ1-1	-	TRBV30	13	few	TGTGCCTGGAGTGTAGAGCGGACCGGGGGGGCTTTCTTT	CAWSVERTGGAFF
TRBJ2-5	TRBD1	TRBV9	15	-	TGTGCCAGCAGCGAGGGGGACAGGGTTGGAGAGACCCAGTACTTC	CASSEGDRVGETQYF
TRBJ1-5	-	TRBV7-8	18	few	TGTGCCAGCAGCTTGCAGGGTAGGGCCTTTAGCAGCAATCAGCCCCAGCATTTT	CASSLQGRAFSSNQPQHF
TRBJ2-1	TRBD2	TRBV5-1	17	many	TGCGCCAGCAGCTCGACTAGCGGGAGTCCCTCCTACAATGAGCAGTTCTTC	CASSSTSGSPSYNEQFF
TRBJ2-6	-	TRBV4-1	17	-	TGCGCCAGCAGCCATCCGGCCAGTAACTCTGGGGCTAACGTCCTGACTTTC	CASSHPASNSGANVLTF
TRBJ1-3	-	TRBV28	13	-	TGTGCCAGCCGGGGGAATGGGAAAAACACCATATATTTT	CASRGNGKNTIYF
TRBJ2-6	-	TRBV11-2	18	once	TGTGCCAGCACCTTAATCCGGGACGGAACCTCTGGGGCCAACGTCCTGACTTTC	CASTLIRDGTSGANVLTF
TRBJ1-1	TRBD1	TRBV13	15	many	TGTGCCAGCAGTCCCAGGACAGGTGCGGACACTGAAGCTTTCTTT	CASSPRTGADTEAFF
TRBJ1-5	-	TRBV20-1	14	-	TGCAGTGCTAGAGTGGGGGTCCTAAATCAGCCCCAGCATTTT	CSARVGVLNQPQHF
TRBJ2-5	-	TRBV5-1	14	few	TGCGCCAGCAGCTTGGGGCGGCGGCAAGAGACCCAGTACTTC	CASSLGRRQETQYF
TRBJ1-1	-	TRBV28	13	many	TGTGCCAGCAGTCGCGGGACGTCTAGGGGAGCTTTCTTT	CASSRGTSRGAFF